This T cell receptor beta chain was identified during a study of cytomegalovirus exposure and HLA in healthy donors. General study findings and limits: Using the classifier, cytomegalovirus status was reportedly diagnosed with high specificity and sensitivity. The study put 150 to 200 TCR beta chains on its list as cytomegalovirus-associated.

This CDR3 comprises 13 residues. V shed 5 bases and J 4 bases; nucleotides not matched to a gene: 4. Germline CDR1 SEHNR, CDR2 FQNEAQ (reference sequence). On this clone itself: The target antigen is unknown.

Only in-frame clones appear in the TCRdb table, and some are missing; sequencing was by immunoSEQ multiplex PCR. Counted here are 330,000 or so clones, roughly 88% occurring once; the ten biggest clones make up more than 0.8%. The chain combines TRBV7-9 with TRBJ1-2, with TRBD1 identical over 7 bases. Specimen: PBMCs. The receptor was isolated from a woman younger than 30 in good health and CMV-seronegative. The CDR3: CASSPWDSYGYTF. The CDR3 nucleotides are TGTGCCAGCAGCCCATGGGACAGCTATGGCTACACCTTC.